This entry lists 25 T cell receptor beta chains sequenced from one sample in a study of blood T cell repertoires in COVID-19. This table comes from immunoSEQ multiplex PCR, and its TCRdb copy is limited to in-frame clones, with some not included. The sample has 200,000 to 250,000 clones; 85% to 90% are singletons. The sequencing sample was made of peripheral blood. The receptors derive from a man of 80 years or more with acute or convalescent COVID-19.

The chain carries TRBV5-6 and TRBJ1-3; 9 bases map to TRBD1. The germline gives CDR1 SGHDT, CDR2 YYEEEE. After removal of 5 bases from V and 2 bases from J, the junction contained 8 bases not matched to a gene. This CDR3 is built from 16 residues. The CDR3 region has the DNA TGTGCCAGCAGTTCATTACAGGGGGCGCCTGGAAACACCATATATTTT. Translated, it gives CASSSLQGAPGNTIYF.

This chain uses TRBV24-1 with TRBJ1-2, with 11 bases identical to TRBD1. This CDR3 spans 15 amino acids. The junction had 3 bases not matched to a gene; V was cut back by 3 bases and J by 4 bases. Germline values: CDR1 KGHDR, CDR2 SFDVKD. DNA of the CDR3: TGTGCCACCAGTGATGGGACAGGGGGAGTCTATGGCTACACCTTC. This sequence encodes CATSDGTGGVYGYTF.

The CDR3 region is CASSITNMNTEAFF. CDR3 nucleotides: TGTGCCAGTAGTATAACTAACATGAACACTGAAGCTTTCTTT. This rearrangement joins TRBV19 to TRBJ1-1; D not resolved. The germline V gene encodes CDR1 LNHDA and CDR2 SQIVND (reference sequence). V was cut by 2 bases and J by 0 bases, with 7 bases left in between. The CDR3 extends over 14 amino acids.

This clone has at least ten counts. The chain couples TRBV21-1 to TRBJ1-2. TRBV21-1 is classified as a pseudogene. The CDR3 contains 14 residues. The CDR3 is CASSNVGGNYGYTF. DNA for the CDR3: TGTGCCAGCAGCAATGTCGGCGGGAACTATGGCTACACCTTC.

The chain links TRBV12-3 or TRBV12-4 to TRBJ1-2; D may be TRBD1 (6 bases). V lost 6 bases, J lost 4 bases, and 12 bases lay in between. The CDR3 spans 13 residues. In nucleotides, the CDR3 is TGTGCCAGCAGCGTAGGACAGACCTATGGCTACACCTTC. This encodes CASSVGQTYGYTF.

This chain joins TRBV10-1 and TRBJ1-3; unclear D gene. CDR3 length equals 14 residues. The germline CDR1 and CDR2 sequences are WNHNN and SYGVQD (reference sequence). Trimming left V 2 bases short and J 6 bases short, with 11 bases between. This CDR3 reads CASSETSGLNTIYF. The CDR3 DNA follows: TGCGCCAGCAGTGAGACGTCCGGGTTAAACACCATATATTTT.

V and J are TRBV9 and TRBJ2-7, with D tentatively TRBD2 (6 bases). With 2 bases removed from V and 2 bases from J, the gap between germline ends came to 11 bases. CDR3 length: 14 amino acids. CDR1 is SGDLS and CDR2 is YYNGEE in the germline V gene. CDR3 sequence reads: CASSVELATYEQYF. CDR3 DNA sequence: TGTGCCAGCAGCGTGGAACTAGCAACCTACGAGCAGTACTTC.

The rearrangement uses TRBV27 and TRBJ2-3, with 13 bases identical to TRBD2. Germline-derived CDR1 and CDR2 are MNHEY and SMNVEV (reference sequence). V shed 4 bases, J shed 2 bases, and the junction held 3 bases outside the gene matches. This CDR3 is 16 amino acids long. CDR3 protein: CASSSGTSGITDTQYF. CDR3 DNA sequence: TGTGCCAGCAGTTCCGGGACTAGCGGGATCACAGATACGCAGTATTTT.

The rearrangement uses TRBV6-2 or TRBV6-3 and TRBJ2-1, with no clear D. The germline V gene encodes CDR1 MNHEY and CDR2 SVGEGT. The ends were cut back, 0 bases at V and 6 bases at J, with 9 bases in the middle. CDR3 size: 14 residues. Here the CDR3 DNA reads TGTGCCAGCAGTTACTCCCGACTTGTCAATGAGCAGTTCTTC. This gives the protein CASSYSRLVNEQFF.

The V call is TRBV5-1, the J call TRBJ1-4; D may be TRBD1 (5 bases). The CDR3 is 15 residues long. V dropped 0 bases and J dropped 3 bases, with 9 bases sitting between them. Per the germline V gene, CDR1 is SGHRS and CDR2 is YFSETQ. In DNA, the CDR3 is TGCGCCAGCAGCTTGGCAGGGTCGGCTAATGAAAAACTGTTTTTT. Protein product: CASSLAGSANEKLFF.

This rearrangement joins TRBV2 to TRBJ1-4, with 7 bases aligning to TRBD1. CDR3 size: 15 residues. V lost 5 bases, J lost 4 bases, and 7 bases stayed unmatched. CDR1 is SNHLY, CDR2 FYNNEI, per germline. This CDR3 is CASSSRTGINEKLFF. The CDR3 region has the DNA TGTGCCAGCAGTTCCCGGACAGGAATTAATGAAAAACTGTTTTTT.

This clone was seen a handful of times. V usage is TRBV6-5 and J usage is TRBJ1-5, with D possibly matching TRBD1 (6 bases). V shed 6 bases and J shed 4 bases, with 10 bases lying between them. Germline V lookup: CDR1 MNHEY, CDR2 SVGAGI. The CDR3 runs to 13 residues. This CDR3 is CASRTGMNQPQHF. In DNA, the CDR3 is TGTGCCAGCAGGACAGGCATGAATCAGCCCCAGCATTTT.

J is TRBJ2-6 and V is TRBV21-1; the D segment call TRBD2 is taken from the table without a DNA check. TRBV21-1 is a pseudogene locus. The CDR3 totals 20 residues. For the CDR3, the DNA is TGTGCCAGCAGCAAAGCCTTCGTCCTAGCGGGACCCTCTGGGGCCAACGTCCTGACTTTC. This sequence encodes CASSKAFVLAGPSGANVLTF.

The count of this clone is one. The rearrangement joins TRBV29-1 to TRBJ2-3; 10 bases are shared with TRBD2. After removal of 0 bases from V and 1 base from J, the junction contained 4 bases not matched to a gene. Germline V gives CDR1 SQVTM, CDR2 ANQGSEA. There are 16 residues in the CDR3. In DNA form, the CDR3 reads TGCAGCGTTGAAGACCCTAGCGGGAGAGGCACAGATACGCAGTATTTT. Protein product: CSVEDPSGRGTDTQYF.

The chain is built from TRBV7-2 and TRBJ1-2; TRBD1 matches at 9 bases. Germline V gene data show CDR1 as SGHTA and CDR2 as FQGNSA. V lost 5 bases and J lost 4; bases outside the gene matches: 11. The CDR3 has 16 residues. The CDR3 coding sequence is TGTGCCAGCAGCCAATCCGGGACAGGGCTAGTCTATGGCTACACCTTC. Protein sequence: CASSQSGTGLVYGYTF.

This clone was seen a few times. This chain joins TRBV3-1 (or the pseudogene TRBV3-2) and TRBJ1-5; 8 bases are a match to TRBD1. The V gene end was trimmed by 1 base and the J gene end by 0 bases; junction bases not matched to a gene: 5. CDR1 and CDR2 (germline): LGHDT, YNNKEL (reference sequence). The CDR3 has 17 amino acids. In DNA, the CDR3 is TGTGCCAGCAGCCAAGCCAGGACAGGGTATAGCAATCAGCCCCAGCATTTT. Amino acid sequence: CASSQARTGYSNQPQHF.

This rearrangement joins TRBV5-1 to TRBJ2-5; possible D gene TRBD2, 6 bases. Trimming removed 1 base at V and 0 bases at J, with 10 bases between. The CDR3 length is 15 residues. Germline V gene lookup returns CDR1 SGHRS and CDR2 YFSETQ. CDR3 in DNA: TGCGCCAGCAGCTTGACTAGCATGAACCAAGAGACCCAGTACTTC. Its protein is CASSLTSMNQETQYF.

This clone was detected only once. The CDR3 DNA follows: TGTGCCACCAGTGGTAGAGAGACCCAGTACTTC. This sequence encodes CATSGRETQYF. The rearrangement uses TRBV24-1 and TRBJ2-5; D not resolved. The V gene's germline CDR1 is KGHDR and CDR2 SFDVKD. The CDR3 sequence is 11 residues long. The ends were cut back, 5 bases at V and 4 bases at J, with 4 bases in the middle.

This sequence joins TRBV6-5 and TRBJ2-2, with D uncertain. Germline V CDR1 and CDR2: MNHEY, SVGAGI. The CDR3 has 11 amino acids. V shed 8 bases and J shed 9 bases, with 10 bases lying between them. The CDR3 region is CASGPPRELFF. In nucleotides, the CDR3 is TGTGCCAGCGGGCCCCCCAGGGAGCTGTTTTTT.

The genes are TRBV7-9 and TRBJ2-1; 8 bases map to TRBD2. CDR1 SEHNR and CDR2 FQNEAQ come from the germline V gene (reference sequence). The CDR3 has 15 residues. Trimming cost V 2 bases and J 7 bases; bases outside gene matches: 7. The CDR3 sequence is CASSLISGRENEQFF. Written as DNA, the CDR3 is TGTGCCAGCAGCTTAATAAGCGGGAGAGAGAATGAGCAGTTCTTC.

The chain joins TRBV29-1 to TRBJ1-1, with 10 bases fitting TRBD1. Germline trimming cut 7 bases from V and 3 bases from J; bases unmatched to any gene: 8. Germline lookup yields CDR1 SQVTM and CDR2 ANQGSEA. The CDR3 extends over 14 amino acids. CDR3 loop: CSAQPTGGYTEAFF. The DNA for the CDR3 is TGCAGCGCCCAACCGACAGGGGGCTACACTGAAGCTTTCTTT.

The V call is TRBV5-4, the J call TRBJ1-2, with D tentatively TRBD1 (5 bases). CDR3 size: 14 residues. Deletions cut 0 bases from V and 3 bases from J, with 9 bases between. Germline CDR1 reads SGHNT; CDR2 reads YYREEE (reference sequence). In DNA, the CDR3 is TGTGCCAGCAGCTTGGAAGGGGTGCACTATGGCTACACCTTC. It translates to CASSLEGVHYGYTF.

The genes are TRBV7-9 and TRBJ1-1; 7 bases map to TRBD1. The CDR3 runs 15 residues. Trimming removed 2 bases from V and 1 base from J; junction bases left unmatched: 4. CDR1 is SEHNR, CDR2 FQNEAQ, per germline (reference sequence). The CDR3 region is CASSLLTGPNTEAFF. CDR3 in DNA: TGTGCCAGCAGCTTACTGACAGGGCCGAACACTGAAGCTTTCTTT. Using reference TRBV7-9 and TRBJ1-1 for the parts outside the CDR3, the full variable domain is DTGVSQNPRHKITKRGQNVTFRCDPISEHNRLYWYRQTLGQGPEFLTYFQNEAQLEKSRLLSDRFSAERPKGSFSTLEIQRTEQGDSAMYLCASSLLTGPNTEAFFGQGTRLTVV.

The CDR3 here is CASSQDGQGGTEAFF. The CDR3 nucleotides are TGCGCCAGCAGCCAAGACGGGCAGGGCGGCACTGAAGCTTTCTTT. The V call is TRBV4-3, the J call TRBJ1-1; D is perhaps TRBD1 (5 bases). V dropped 0 bases and J dropped 4 bases, with 12 bases sitting between them. The CDR3 totals 15 residues. Germline V lookup: CDR1 LGHNA, CDR2 YSLEER.

This sequence joins TRBV5-6 and TRBJ2-5; 9 positions match TRBD2. Per germline, CDR1 SGHDT and CDR2 YYEEEE. This CDR3 region has 16 residues. V lost 1 base, J lost 7 bases, and 11 bases stayed unmatched. CDR3 sequence (DNA): TGTGCCAGCAGCTTGTGGGCAGCGGGGGGCCAGGGGACCCAGTACTTC. It specifies CASSLWAAGGQGTQYF.